One sample yielded the 23 T cell receptor delta chains listed below, sequenced in a study of gamma-delta chains in newborns, infants, children. TCRdb re-called the reads using CATT. The data show about 2,300 delta-chain clones, 1% seen once. The specimen was blood. The receptors here all came from a child who was a newborn, infant or young child, either healthy, febrile or measles-vaccinated (not recorded which).

With regard to this clone: The protein given by TCRdb reflects a much larger clone and differs at residue 6 from this DNA's translation, likely from a read error; the protein shown is the DNA's translation. This chain uses TRDV2 with TRDJ3, with 8 bases aligning to TRDD3. V shed 1 base and J 0 bases; nucleotides not matched to a gene: 4. CDR1 and CDR2 from the germline V gene are GEAIGNYY and EKD. The CDR3 spans 18 residues. CDR3 nucleotide sequence: TGTGCCTGTGACACTAGGGGATACAGCTCCTGGGACACCCGACAGATGTTTTTC. Encoded protein: CACDTRGYSSWDTRQMFF.

A remark on this clone: A much larger clone is a single base away; this may be a read error. The same CDR3 can be traced to other DNA sequences in this sample. V usage is TRDV2 and J usage is TRDJ2; possible D gene TRDD3, 5 bases. The germline gives CDR1 GEAIGNYY, CDR2 EKD. This CDR3 has 16 amino acids. CDR3 sequence reads: CACDTRGPALTAQLFF. The CDR3 nucleotides read TGTGCTTGTGACACTCGGGGGCCAGCTTTGACAGCACAACTCTTCTTT.

In this sample, this clone turned up a few times. The protein TCRdb lists belongs to a much larger clone and differs from this DNA's translation at residue 11, which points to a read error; the protein shown is made from the DNA. The V gene is TRDV2, the J gene TRDJ3, with TRDD3 matching 10 bases. CDR3 size: 19 residues. From germline, CDR1 is GEAIGNYY and CDR2 EKD. Losses at the gene ends were 1 base for V and 2 bases for J; bases not matched to a gene: 7. CDR3 sequence: CACDTGGYRSPWDTRQMFF. The CDR3 nucleotides are TGTGCCTGTGACACTGGGGGATACAGGAGCCCCTGGGACACCCGACAGATGTTTTTC.

This clone is judged large. The same CDR3 also results from other DNA sequences found in this sample. The chain combines TRDV2 with TRDJ1; 8 bases are a match to TRDD3. The length of the CDR3 is 18 residues. The trim removed 0 bases at V and 0 bases at J, leaving 11 bases unmatched. Germline V gene sequence: CDR1 GEAIGNYY, CDR2 EKD. CDR3 residues: CACDTVLGAQYYTDKLIF. In DNA form, the CDR3 reads TGTGCCTGTGACACCGTACTGGGGGCCCAATACTACACCGATAAACTCATCTTT.

In the case of this clone: A much larger clone differs by one base, so this may be a read error. This sample also contains other DNA sequences that code for the same CDR3. The chain carries TRDV2 and TRDJ1; TRDD3 is a possible D gene (6 bases). Germline V gives CDR1 GEAIGNYY, CDR2 EKD. The V gene lost 1 base and the J gene lost 7 bases, with 18 bases spanning the gap. This CDR3 is built from 15 residues. In DNA, the CDR3 is TGTGCCTGTGACACTGGGGGGTACGTTTTTGGTAAACTCATCTTT. This codes for CACDTGGYVFGKLIF.

This clone turned up a few times. The protein that TCRdb holds for this DNA derives from a much larger clone and differs from the translated DNA at residue 11, which likely indicates a read error; the protein shown here is translated from the DNA. The V call is TRDV2, the J call TRDJ2; a weak D match, TRDD3 (5 bases). The CDR3 totals 14 residues. Per the germline V gene, CDR1 is GEAIGNYY and CDR2 is EKD. The CDR3 bases are TGTGCCTGTGACACCGTCGGGATTACAGCACATCTCTTCTTT. Its translation: CACDTVGITAHLFF.

The chain links TRDV2 to TRDJ3; TRDD3 matches at 7 bases. CDR1 GEAIGNYY and CDR2 EKD come from the germline V gene. Germline trimming cut 1 base from V and 0 bases from J; bases unmatched to any gene: 8. The CDR3 loop spans 19 amino acids. DNA of the CDR3: TGTGCCTGTGACACTCTGGGGGCGTATATCTCCTGGGACACCCGACAGATGTTTTTC. This sequence encodes CACDTLGAYISWDTRQMFF.

This clone was seen a handful of times. TCRdb shows a much larger clone's protein in place of this DNA's translation, and the two differ at residue 5, likely through a read error; the protein shown is translated from the DNA. The V gene is TRDV2, the J gene TRDJ2; the match to TRDD3 covers 10 bases. Because TCRdb records no J gene, it was assigned here through a match of the DNA to germline. CDR3 size: 14 residues. Germline V lookup: CDR1 GEAIGNYY, CDR2 EKD. V gave up 3 bases and J gave up 5 bases; unmatched junction bases: 2. Here the CDR3 DNA reads TGTGCCTGTGACCGACTGGGGGATACAGCACAACTCTTCTTT. Its protein product is CACDRLGDTAQLFF.

Judged by abundance, this clone is medium-sized. A read error is likely here: a far larger clone is one base away. This sample also contains other DNA sequences that code for the same CDR3. The chain carries TRDV2 and TRDJ1, with 7 nucleotides matching TRDD3. CDR3 length: 15 amino acids. The germline gives CDR1 GEAIGNYY, CDR2 EKD. The CDR3 DNA reads TGTGCCTGTGACGTACTGGGGCCGTACACCGATAAACTCATTTTT. This encodes CACDVLGPYTDKLIF.

This clone was counted only a few times. This may come from a read error, since a much larger clone is one base off. The chain is built from TRDV2 and TRDJ3; 12 nucleotides align to TRDD3. Germline V lookup: CDR1 GEAIGNYY, CDR2 EKD. The CDR3 contains 20 residues. CDR3 sequence reads: CACDTVLGDTRSWDTRQVFF. The CDR3 DNA sequence: TGTGCCTGTGACACCGTACTGGGGGATACTCGCTCCTGGGACACCCGACAGGTGTTTTTC.

This clone was detected a few times. A clone one base away is much larger, so this may be a read error. The same CDR3 is also encoded by other DNA sequences in this sample. The chain employs TRDV2 and TRDJ3; 9 nucleotides align to TRDD3. CDR1 is GEAIGNYY and CDR2 is EKD in the germline V gene. This CDR3 has 22 residues. Unmatched junction bases numbered 16, after V lost 0 bases and J lost 2 bases. CDR3 region: CACDTDKGRPGGSPWDTRQMFF. The CDR3 region has the DNA TGTGCCTGTGACACCGATAAGGGTCGCCCTGGGGGATCCCCCTGGGACACCCGACAGATGTTTTTC.

A note on this clone: This may be a read error: a much more frequent sequence differs by one nucleotide. This same CDR3 is encoded by further DNA sequences in the sample. The rearrangement uses TRDV2 and TRDJ3; TRDD3 is a possible D gene (5 bases). CDR3 size: 15 residues. Per the germline V gene, CDR1 is GEAIGNYY and CDR2 is EKD. CDR3 DNA: TGTGCCTGTGACTGGGGCTCCTGGGACACTCGACAGATGTTTTTC. This codes for CACDWGSWDTRQMFF.

Remarks on this clone: A read error may explain this, as a much larger clone is one base away. CDR3 sequence reads: CACDFVLVGSRDTRQMFF. The CDR3 region has the DNA TGTGCCTGTGACTTTGTACTCGTCGGCTCCAGGGACACCCGACAGATGTTTTTC. The chain employs TRDV2 and TRDJ3; no firm D call. This CDR3 contains 18 residues. Germline-derived CDR1 and CDR2 are GEAIGNYY and EKD.

Concerning this clone itself: This may be a read error, as it is one base from a much larger clone. The same CDR3 is also encoded by other DNA sequences in this sample. The CDR3 coding sequence is TGTGCCTGTGACCCACTTCAGGAGCCCTCACAACTCTTCTTT. This sequence encodes CACDPLQEPSQLFF. This chain connects TRDV2 to TRDJ2; no reliable D call. The CDR3 covers 14 residues. Germline loops: CDR1 GEAIGNYY, CDR2 EKD. V lost 3 bases and J lost 9, with 16 bases in between.

This clone rates as medium-sized. This sample also contains other DNA sequences that code for the same CDR3. This chain links TRDV2 with TRDJ3; a weak D match, TRDD3 (5 bases). The germline V gene encodes CDR1 GEAIGNYY and CDR2 EKD. The CDR3 extends over 19 amino acids. Trimming shortened V by 3 bases and J by 0 bases, and 17 bases separated the two germline ends. The CDR3 is CACDPILGDLSWDTRQMFF. The DNA for the CDR3 is TGTGCCTGTGACCCCATACTAGGGGACCTCTCCTGGGACACCCGACAGATGTTTTTC.

Points on this clone: TCRdb's listed protein matches a much larger clone and diverges from this DNA's translation at residue 3, likely through a read error; the protein shown comes from the DNA. The rearrangement joins TRDV2 to TRDJ2; 9 nucleotides align to TRDD3. Germline V CDR1 and CDR2: GEAIGNYY, EKD. The CDR3 runs 16 residues. The CDR3 nucleotides read TGTGCCCGTGACACAGCGGGGATACGTGCGACAGCACAACTCTTCTTT. Protein sequence: CARDTAGIRATAQLFF.

Concerning this clone itself: The amino acid sequence in TCRdb belongs to a much larger clone and departs from this DNA's translation at residue 3, likely a sequencing read error; the sequence shown is translated from the DNA. The chain combines TRDV2 with TRDJ2; D is possibly TRDD3 (6 bases). The length of the CDR3 is 14 residues. The germline CDR1 and CDR2 sequences are GEAIGNYY and EKD. The chain's CDR3 is CARDKLGMTAQLFF. As DNA, the CDR3 is TGTGCCCGTGACAAACTGGGAATGACAGCACAACTCTTCTTT.

The V gene was left uncalled, and the J gene is TRDJ2; whether TRDD3, the table's D call, matches the DNA was not checked. There are 14 residues in the CDR3. This chain's CDR3 is CACDILGDLTAQFF. CDR3 in DNA: TGTGCCTGTGACATACTGGGGGATTTGACAGCACAATTCTTC.

This clone was observed a few times. TCRdb records a much larger clone's protein for this DNA, with a difference at residue 11 that likely arises from a read error; the protein given is the translation of the DNA. DNA of the CDR3: TGTGCCTGTGACATACTGGGGGATACAAGCCCCTGGGACACCCGACAGATGTTTTTC. It encodes CACDILGDTSPWDTRQMFF. The genes are TRDV2 and TRDJ3, with 12 bases fitting TRDD3. Germline trimming cut 2 bases from V and 2 bases from J; bases unmatched to any gene: 6. The germline CDR1 and CDR2 sequences are GEAIGNYY and EKD. The CDR3 runs 19 residues.

This clone has just a few counts. For this DNA, TCRdb reports the protein of a much larger clone, which diverges at residue 3, most likely from a read error; the protein presented here is translated directly from the DNA. The rearrangement joins TRDV2 to TRDJ2, with 9 positions matching TRDD3. Germline lookup yields CDR1 GEAIGNYY and CDR2 EKD. This CDR3 has 16 amino acids. As DNA, the CDR3 is TGTGCCAGTGACACCGTGGGGGATACTTTGACAGCACAACTCTTCTTT. Its protein product is CASDTVGDTLTAQLFF.

Regarding this clone: The protein that TCRdb holds for this DNA derives from a much larger clone and differs from the translated DNA at residue 3, which likely indicates a read error; the protein shown here is translated from the DNA. The chain carries TRDV2 and TRDJ2; D may be TRDD3 (6 bases). CDR3 length: 15 residues. The germline V gene encodes CDR1 GEAIGNYY and CDR2 EKD. The CDR3 DNA reads TGTGCCCGTGACACCGTAGGGGGATTGACAGCACAACTCTTCTTT. It translates to CARDTVGGLTAQLFF.

This clone was recorded a few times. A much larger clone differs by one base, so this may be a read error. At the DNA level, this CDR3 is encoded by other sequences in the same sample as well. The V call is TRDV2, the J call TRDJ3; 13 positions agree with TRDD3. The CDR3 loop spans 20 amino acids. Germline V gene data show CDR1 as GEAIGNYY and CDR2 as EKD. DNA of the CDR3: TGTGCCTGTGACACGAACTGGGGGATACGGAGCTCCTGGGACACCCGCCAGATGTTTTTC. Its protein product is CACDTNWGIRSSWDTRQMFF.

By its share, this clone is medium-sized. The chain links TRDV1 to TRDJ1, with 7 bases fitting TRDD3. This CDR3 comprises 14 residues. The V gene's germline CDR1 is TSWWSYY and CDR2 QGS. V dropped 0 bases and J dropped 2; count of bases not matched to a gene: 0. Here the CDR3 reads CALGELGDTDKLIF. CDR3 bases: TGTGCTCTTGGGGAACTGGGGGATACCGATAAACTCATCTTT.